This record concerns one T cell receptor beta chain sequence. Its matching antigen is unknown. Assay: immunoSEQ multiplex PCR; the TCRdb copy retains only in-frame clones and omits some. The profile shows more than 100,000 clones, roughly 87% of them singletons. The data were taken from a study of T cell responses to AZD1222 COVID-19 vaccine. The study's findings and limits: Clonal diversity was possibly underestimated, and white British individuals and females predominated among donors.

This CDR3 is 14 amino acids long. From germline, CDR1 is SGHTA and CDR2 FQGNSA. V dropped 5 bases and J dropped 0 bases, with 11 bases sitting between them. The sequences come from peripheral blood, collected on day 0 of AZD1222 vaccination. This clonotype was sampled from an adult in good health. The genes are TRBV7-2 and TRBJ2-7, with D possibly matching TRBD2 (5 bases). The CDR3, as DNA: TGTGCCAGCAGCCCCCGGACTTTCTCCTACGAGCAGTACTTC. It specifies CASSPRTFSYEQYF.